This T cell receptor beta chain was documented in a study of blood T cell repertoires in COVID-19. Study overall: Acute and convalescent COVID-19 specimens originated in the United States, Italy and Spain.

Recruits, aged roughly 18 to 89 years, lived in 24 US areas. Cohort assignment relied on participant-reported clinical history. In the original processing: Estimation of nucleated cell counts relied on the amplification of reference gene primers. The method was immunoSEQ multiplex PCR; TCRdb's version includes in-frame clones alone and lacks a portion of them. That table supplies the V and J calls and clone size; D and trimming were determined from the DNA. Among fewer than 250,000 clones listed, 86% were seen once. This CDR3 is 14 amino acids long. V was clipped by 1 base and J by 7 bases; unmatched bases: 6. Looked up from germline, CDR1 is SGHVS and CDR2 is FNYEAQ.

Sequencing was carried out using PBMCs or T cells enriched from blood (not recorded which). The receptor was derived from a woman aged 35 to 49 with acute COVID-19. The chain employs TRBV7-6 and TRBJ1-1; 7 bases are a match to TRBD1. As DNA, the CDR3 is TGTGCCAGCAGCTTAGGGGGGGACAGTCATGAAGCTTTCTTT. This encodes CASSLGGDSHEAFF.